This T cell receptor (beta chain) was sequenced during a study of T cells in Graves' hyperthyroidism and ophthalmopathy. Study-wide results and limits: In the analysis, a 13 V-J model separated ophthalmopathy from stable hyperthyroidism.

This clonotype was observed many times. Its antigen is unknown. The V end lost 5 bases, the J end lost 4 bases, and 12 bases lay between the germline ends. The CDR3 is made up of 14 amino acids. The germline gives CDR1 SGHNT, CDR2 YENEEA. Authors of the study amplified TCR beta CDR3 regions from RNA transcripts. Initially, a first-round RT-PCR of the TCR CDR3 employed the HTBI primer set. TCRdb called the multiplex PCR reads again in MiXCR, with one record for every CDR3 protein. In the table there are under 250,000 distinct CDR3 sequences, less than 20% of which are singletons. The TCR originated in a woman in her fifties or sixties with Graves' hyperthyroidism. The chain has TRBV11-3 and TRBJ2-1; no clear D. The source material was blood. CDR3 region: CASSGRVEYNEQFF. The DNA of the CDR3 is TGTGCCAGCAGCGGCCGGGTCGAATACAATGAGCAGTTCTTC.